The 30 T cell receptor beta chains below all came from one sample that was sequenced in a study of blood T cell repertoires in COVID-19. Sequencing was performed with immunoSEQ multiplex PCR; in TCRdb, only in-frame clones are kept and a portion is missing. The table shows roughly 80,000 clones, with about 87% occurring only once. Sequencing input: peripheral blood. All receptors derive from a human donor in a cohort sampled during active COVID-19.

This rearrangement joins TRBV11-2 to TRBJ2-2; 10 bases agree with TRBD2. Germline CDR1 and CDR2: SGHAT and FQNNGV. This CDR3 contains 18 residues. V lost 3 bases and J lost 3; bases outside the gene matches: 10. In DNA, the CDR3 is TGTGCCAGCAGCTTTGGTAGGCTGGGACTAGCGCACACCGGGGAGCTGTTTTTT. Translation gives CASSFGRLGLAHTGELFF.

This chain links TRBV20-1 with TRBJ2-2; D remains unclear. This CDR3 contains 15 residues. V was pared by 3 bases and J by 0 bases, with 11 bases between. The germline V gene has CDR1 DFQATT and CDR2 SNEGSKA (reference sequence). CDR3: CSASRVNANTGELFF. CDR3 bases: TGCAGTGCTAGTCGGGTAAACGCGAACACCGGGGAGCTGTTTTTT.

In nucleotides, the CDR3 is TGTGCCAGCAGCGTTCGGGGCACAGATACGCAGTATTTT. It translates to CASSVRGTDTQYF. The gene calls are TRBV9 and TRBJ2-3; D is ambiguous. This CDR3 region has 13 residues. Germline V gene data show CDR1 as SGDLS and CDR2 as YYNGEE. The V gene lost 2 bases and the J gene lost 1 base, with 5 bases spanning the gap.

This chain uses TRBV5-1 with TRBJ2-1, with 11 positions matching TRBD2. Per germline, CDR1 SGHRS and CDR2 YFSETQ. The CDR3 length is 16 residues. The J segment lost 2 bases and the V segment lost 4 bases, leaving 5 bases of the junction unmatched. The CDR3 bases are TGCGCCAGCAGCCCGGATAGCGGGGGGGCCTACAATGAGCAGTTCTTC. Its translation is CASSPDSGGAYNEQFF.

As regards this clone: Different DNA sequences within this sample yield the same CDR3. In nucleotides, the CDR3 is TGTGCCAGTAGTATACAGGGGGACTATGGCTACACCTTC. It is translated as CASSIQGDYGYTF. The rearrangement links TRBV19 to TRBJ1-2; 7 bases are a match to TRBD1. CDR3 length: 13 residues. V gave up 2 bases and J gave up 3 bases; unmatched junction bases: 0. Germline V gives CDR1 LNHDA, CDR2 SQIVND (reference sequence).

The V and J genes are TRBV30 and TRBJ1-2; 8 bases fit TRBD1. The CDR3 is made up of 16 amino acids. Germline V lookup: CDR1 GTSNPN, CDR2 SVGIG (reference sequence). V gave up 5 bases and J gave up 0 bases; unmatched junction bases: 11. CDR3 nucleotide sequence: TGTGCCTGGGTAGACAGGGGCCGGCCGCCTAACTATGGCTACACCTTC. Amino acids: CAWVDRGRPPNYGYTF.

V and J are TRBV12-3 or TRBV12-4 and TRBJ2-2; 7 bases line up with TRBD1. Germline trimming cut 8 bases from V and 6 bases from J; bases unmatched to any gene: 0. This CDR3 has 11 amino acids. Here the CDR3 reads CASQGAGELFF. The CDR3 DNA follows: TGTGCCAGCCAGGGGGCCGGGGAGCTGTTTTTT.

The sample holds one count of this clone. The V call is TRBV18, the J call TRBJ1-3; 10 bases fit TRBD1. V dropped 4 bases and J dropped 0; count of bases not matched to a gene: 3. CDR3 length: 16 amino acids. The germline V gene has CDR1 KGHSH and CDR2 LQKENI. The CDR3 loop reads CASSQGQGNSGNTIYF. In nucleotides, the CDR3 is TGTGCCAGCTCACAGGGACAGGGGAACTCTGGAAACACCATATATTTT. Looking up the rest from reference TRBV18 and TRBJ1-3 gives the full variable domain: NAGVMQNPRHLVRRRGQEARLRCSPMKGHSHVYWYRQLPEEGLKFMVYLQKENIIDESGMPKERFSAEFPKEGPSILRIQQVVRGDSAAYFCASSQGQGNSGNTIYFGEGSWLTVV.

This chain joins TRBV2 and TRBJ1-5; 9 bases are shared with TRBD1. The CDR3 sequence is 17 residues long. V lost 5 bases and J lost 0; bases outside the gene matches: 8. Germline lookup yields CDR1 SNHLY and CDR2 FYNNEI. CDR3 bases: TGTGCCAGCAGTCAACCGGGACAGGGCAATAGCAATCAGCCCCAGCATTTT. This encodes CASSQPGQGNSNQPQHF.

The rearrangement uses TRBV27 and TRBJ2-1; no firm D call. The CDR3 loop spans 13 amino acids. V was shortened by 8 bases and J by 2 bases, with 10 bases between the two germline ends. The germline V gene has CDR1 MNHEY and CDR2 SMNVEV (reference sequence). CDR3 amino acids: CASLDRAYNEQFF. In DNA form, the CDR3 reads TGTGCCAGCCTAGACCGGGCCTACAATGAGCAGTTCTTC.

There are a few counts of this clone. The CDR3 loop reads CATSREGGNQPQHF. In DNA, the CDR3 is TGTGCCACCAGCAGAGAGGGAGGCAATCAGCCCCAGCATTTT. The chain has TRBV15 and TRBJ1-5; D uncertain. The length of the CDR3 is 14 residues. The germline CDR1 and CDR2 sequences are LNHNV and YYDKDF (reference sequence). The V end was cut by 0 bases, the J end by 2 bases, with 5 bases between. Based on the CDR3 plus reference TRBV15 and TRBJ1-5, the full variable domain is DAMVIQNPRYQVTQFGKPVTLSCSQTLNHNVMYWYQQKSSQAPKLLFHYYDKDFNNEADTPDNFQSRRPNTSFCFLDIRSPGLGDTAMYLCATSREGGNQPQHFGDGTRLSIL.

This sequence joins TRBV7-3 and TRBJ2-3; TRBD2 agrees at 9 bases. The CDR3 runs to 15 residues. Germline V gene data show CDR1 as SGHTA and CDR2 as FQGTGA. V was clipped by 4 bases and J by 1 base; unmatched bases: 3. CDR3 DNA sequence: TGTGCCAGCAGCTCGGAGCGGGGGGGCACAGATACGCAGTATTTT. Its translation is CASSSERGGTDTQYF.

This clone occurred once. The chain has TRBV3-1 (or the pseudogene TRBV3-2) and TRBJ1-1; 10 bases are a match to TRBD1. In germline, CDR1 is LGHDT, CDR2 YNNKEL (reference sequence). The J segment lost 1 base and the V segment lost 4 bases, leaving 3 bases of the junction unmatched. The CDR3 runs 15 residues. Here the CDR3 reads CASSPRDRGNTEAFF. In DNA, the CDR3 is TGTGCCAGCAGCCCCCGGGACAGGGGGAACACTGAAGCTTTCTTT.

The rearrangement links TRBV7-9 to TRBJ2-7; possible D gene TRBD1, 6 bases. CDR3 length: 13 amino acids. Trimming stripped 1 base from V and 6 bases from J, with 10 bases between. CDR1 and CDR2 from the germline V gene are SEHNR and FQNEAQ (reference sequence). The CDR3 region is CASSLDRDGEQYF. CDR3 bases: TGTGCCAGCAGCTTAGACAGGGACGGCGAGCAGTACTTC.

The chain couples TRBV6-5 to TRBJ2-7, with a weak D call TRBD1 (5 bases). CDR3 length equals 15 residues. Deletions cut 3 bases from V and 1 base from J, with 13 bases between. Germline CDR1 and CDR2: MNHEY and SVGAGI. The CDR3 reads CASSYYSPGSYEQYF. DNA of the CDR3: TGTGCCAGCAGTTATTACAGTCCAGGGTCCTACGAGCAGTACTTC.

This rearrangement joins TRBV29-1 to TRBJ1-1; TRBD1 matches 9 bases. The CDR3 consists of 13 residues. J gave up 5 bases and V 6 bases, and 7 bases lay outside the gene matches. Germline values: CDR1 SQVTM, CDR2 ANQGSEA. This CDR3 reads CSVQTGGNTEAFF. The DNA of the CDR3 is TGCAGCGTCCAGACAGGGGGGAATACTGAAGCTTTCTTT.

The chain couples TRBV11-2 to TRBJ1-6; no reliable D call. CDR1 is SGHAT, CDR2 FQNNGV, per germline. Trimming cost V 5 bases and J 9 bases, with 14 bases left between them. The CDR3 runs 14 residues. The CDR3 coding sequence is TGTGCCAGCAGCCCCCGTGGCGGTTCTTCACCCCTCCACTTT. As protein: CASSPRGGSSPLHF.

The V gene is TRBV5-1, the J gene TRBJ2-3; TRBD2 aligns across 13 bases. The germline CDR1 and CDR2 sequences are SGHRS and YFSETQ. The V and J ends lost 2 bases and 4 bases, in that order; junction bases with no gene match: 7. The CDR3 runs 17 residues. Written as DNA, the CDR3 is TGCGCCAGCAGCTTAAGACTAGCGGGAGGACCCCCAGATACGCAGTATTTT. Its protein is CASSLRLAGGPPDTQYF. The whole variable domain, filled in from reference TRBV5-1 and TRBJ2-3, reads KAGVTQTPRYLIKTRGQQVTLSCSPISGHRSVSWYQQTPGQGLQFLFEYFSETQRNKGNFPGRFSGRQFSNSRSEMNVSTLELGDSALYLCASSLRLAGGPPDTQYFGPGTRLTVL.

The chain joins TRBV5-8 to TRBJ1-1; unclear D gene. CDR1 SGHTS and CDR2 YDEGEE come from the germline V gene. With 0 bases removed from V and 1 base from J, the gap between germline ends came to 4 bases. The CDR3 is 13 residues long. The CDR3 sequence is CASSLAGNTEAFF. The DNA for the CDR3 is TGTGCCAGCAGCTTGGCAGGGAACACTGAAGCTTTCTTT.

The rearrangement links TRBV19 to TRBJ1-1; TRBD1 might be the D (5 bases). The CDR3 covers 14 residues. The germline V and J ends were trimmed by 4 bases and 2 bases, with 11 bases remaining between them. Germline V gene data show CDR1 as LNHDA and CDR2 as SQIVND (reference sequence). For the CDR3, the DNA is TGTGCCAGTAGTAGAGGACACTCTAACACTGAAGCTTTCTTT. Translated, it gives CASSRGHSNTEAFF.

The chain carries TRBV4-2 and TRBJ2-1; 8 bases align to TRBD1. The CDR3 loop spans 16 amino acids. The ends lost 1 base at V and 4 bases at J; junction bases unmatched: 6. The germline CDR1 and CDR2 sequences are LGHNA and YNFKEQ. As DNA, the CDR3 is TGTGCCAGCAGCCAAGGGCAGGGACAGGAGTACAATGAGCAGTTCTTC. This gives the protein CASSQGQGQEYNEQFF.

The rearrangement uses TRBV4-1 and TRBJ2-4; 13 bases are shared with TRBD2. This CDR3 has 19 residues. CDR1 is MGHRA and CDR2 is YSYEKL in the germline V gene. The trim removed 0 bases at V and 0 bases at J, leaving 5 bases unmatched. The CDR3 DNA is TGCGCCAGCAGCCAAGAAACTAGCGGGAGGGCCCGAGCCAAAAACATTCAGTACTTC. Translation gives CASSQETSGRARAKNIQYF.

The CDR3 protein is CASSEGQGRGTDTQYF. CDR3 coding DNA: TGTGCCAGCAGTGAGGGACAGGGGCGCGGCACAGATACGCAGTATTTT. The chain recombines TRBV6-4 with TRBJ2-3; TRBD1 matches 10 bases. The V and J ends lost 3 bases and 1 base, in that order; junction bases with no gene match: 4. Germline values: CDR1 MRHNA, CDR2 SNTAGT. The CDR3 runs to 16 residues.

This chain links TRBV28 with TRBJ2-5; 15 bases match TRBD2. Germline CDR1 reads MDHEN; CDR2 reads SYDVKM. V lost 6 bases and J lost 5; bases outside the gene matches: 7. There are 16 residues in the CDR3. The CDR3 spells CASSGLAGGSVETQYF. The DNA of the CDR3 is TGTGCCAGCAGCGGACTAGCGGGAGGGTCCGTGGAGACCCAGTACTTC.

This clone was seen only once. This sequence joins TRBV7-8 and TRBJ2-7; tentative D call: TRBD1 (6 bases). CDR3 length: 15 residues. Germline assignment: CDR1 SGHVS and CDR2 FQNEAQ. V lost 2 bases to trimming and J lost 2 bases, with 13 bases between them. The CDR3 DNA follows: TGTGCCAGCAGCTTATCTGGGACATTGACCTACGAGCAGTACTTC. Amino acids: CASSLSGTLTYEQYF.

This rearrangement joins TRBV5-1 to TRBJ2-7, with D possibly TRBD2 on 6 matching bases. CDR1 is SGHRS and CDR2 is YFSETQ in the germline V gene. This CDR3 is 14 amino acids long. V lost 2 bases and J lost 3, with 12 bases in between. In DNA form, the CDR3 reads TGCGCCAGCAGCTTCCGGGACGGGAGCTACGAGCAGTACTTC. Residues: CASSFRDGSYEQYF.

The chain uses TRBV19 and TRBJ2-2; TRBD1 is a possible D gene (6 bases). This CDR3 is 13 amino acids long. Looked up from germline, CDR1 is LNHDA and CDR2 is SQIVND (reference sequence). The V and J ends lost 5 bases and 9 bases respectively, with 13 bases between them. The CDR3 sequence: CASSVDRYRELFF. Here the CDR3 DNA reads TGTGCCAGTAGTGTGGACAGATACAGGGAGCTGTTTTTT.

The V call is TRBV12-3 or TRBV12-4, the J call TRBJ1-1; 10 bases match TRBD1. CDR3 length equals 13 residues. The junction had 6 bases not matched to a gene; V was cut back by 4 bases and J by 10 bases. The DNA for the CDR3 is TGTGCCAGCAGTTCGGGGACAGGGGTTCCAGCTTTCTTT. Translated, it gives CASSSGTGVPAFF.

The rearrangement joins TRBV3-1 (or the pseudogene TRBV3-2) to TRBJ2-3; no clear D gene. The CDR3 contains 13 residues. The germline CDR1 and CDR2 sequences are LGHDT and YNNKEL (reference sequence). The V end was cut by 6 bases, the J end by 1 base, with 8 bases between. In DNA form, the CDR3 reads TGTGCCAGCAGATCACGAGGCACAGATACGCAGTATTTT. It specifies CASRSRGTDTQYF.

The V call is TRBV18, the J call TRBJ1-5; D remains unclear. CDR3 length: 13 amino acids. V was clipped by 4 bases and J by 4 bases, with 8 bases between them. The germline CDR1 and CDR2 sequences are KGHSH and LQKENI. The CDR3 loop reads CASSRQGNQPQHF. In nucleotides, the CDR3 is TGTGCCAGCTCACGACAAGGAAATCAGCCCCAGCATTTT.